The clone carrying this T cell receptor (beta chain) was counted a single time. The antigen is not known. This entry comes from a study of long-term antiretroviral therapy in people with HIV. General study findings and limits: Diversity measured after ART increased yet remained under transplant donor controls. Before ART, certain clones expanded, and these dominated the repertoire at all time points.

Running of the v3.0 immunoSEQ assay took place at survey level. Here immunoSEQ multiplex PCR was the method, and the copy in TCRdb shows in-frame clones only, minus some. The data contain some 22,000 clones, around four fifths of them singletons. There are 16 residues in the CDR3. The V gene end was trimmed by 4 bases and the J gene end by 11 bases; junction bases not matched to a gene: 16. Per the germline V gene, CDR1 is MNHNY and CDR2 is SVGAGI (reference sequence). Each donor had at least one pre-ART and at least two post-ART PBMC samples. Every specimen held between roughly 0.85-11 million cryopreserved PBMC. These were thawed and washed before DNA extraction.

The input for sequencing was unsorted PBMCs, taken roughly 4 years after starting antiretroviral therapy. The TCR was taken from a man between 18 and 29 years old with HIV. The chain uses TRBV6-6 and TRBJ1-5, with 8 bases matching TRBD1. The CDR3 is CASSSTSGTGTHTQHF. The CDR3 bases are TGTGCCAGCAGTTCGACATCCGGGACAGGCACCCACACCCAGCATTTT.